This T cell receptor (beta chain) stems from a study of blood T cell repertoires in COVID-19. Study-wide context: The analysed material was cDNA or gDNA that came from T cells, B-cell-depleted T cells, or PBMCs.

This CDR3 region has 13 residues. CDR1 SGHAT and CDR2 FQNNGV come from the germline V gene. V shed 5 bases, J shed 8 bases, and the junction held 5 bases outside the gene matches. Original processing notes: By means of reference gene primer amplification, nucleated cell counts were estimated. The method was immunoSEQ multiplex PCR; TCRdb's version includes in-frame clones alone and lacks a portion of them. V and J calls and clone size are given by that table; D and trimming were obtained from the DNA. This sample carries 120,000 to 150,000 clones, 80% to 90% of them seen once, and the ten largest clones take under 15%. Patients of the Seattle cohort, enrolled during active infection, were followed longitudinally.

Material: peripheral blood. This sequence originates from a man between 18 and 29 years old with COVID-19, enrolled during active disease. This rearrangement joins TRBV11-2 to TRBJ2-1; 8 nucleotides match TRBD2. The CDR3 spells CASSLGGGHEQFF. DNA for the CDR3: TGTGCCAGCAGCCTGGGCGGGGGGCATGAGCAGTTCTTC.